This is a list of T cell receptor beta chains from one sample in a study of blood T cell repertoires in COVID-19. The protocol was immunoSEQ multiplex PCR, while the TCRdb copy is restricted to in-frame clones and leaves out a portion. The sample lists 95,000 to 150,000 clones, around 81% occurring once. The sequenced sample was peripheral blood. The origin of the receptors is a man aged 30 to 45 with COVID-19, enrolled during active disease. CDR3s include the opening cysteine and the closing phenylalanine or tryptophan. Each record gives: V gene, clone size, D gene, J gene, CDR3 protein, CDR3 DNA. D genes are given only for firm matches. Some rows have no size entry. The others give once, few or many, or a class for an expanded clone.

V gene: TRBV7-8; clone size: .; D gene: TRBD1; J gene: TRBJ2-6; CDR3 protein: CASSLSGQHSGANVLTF; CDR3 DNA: TGTGCCAGCAGCTTATCGGGACAGCACTCTGGGGCCAACGTCCTGACTTTC
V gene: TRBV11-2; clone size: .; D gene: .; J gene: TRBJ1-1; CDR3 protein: CASSLALATEAFF; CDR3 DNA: TGTGCCAGCAGCTTAGCCCTGGCCACTGAAGCTTTCTTT
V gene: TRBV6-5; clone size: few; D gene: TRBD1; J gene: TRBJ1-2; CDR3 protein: CASSWDRIGGYTF; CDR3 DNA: TGTGCCAGCAGTTGGGACAGGATAGGGGGCTACACCTTC
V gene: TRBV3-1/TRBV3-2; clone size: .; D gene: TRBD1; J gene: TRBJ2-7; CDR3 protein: CASSQGKAGGIHEQYF; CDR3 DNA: TGTGCCAGCAGCCAAGGGAAGGCAGGGGGCATCCACGAGCAGTACTTC
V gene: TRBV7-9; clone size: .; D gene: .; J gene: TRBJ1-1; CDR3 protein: CASSLNRAGLEAFF; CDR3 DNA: TGTGCCAGCAGCTTAAACAGGGCGGGCCTTGAAGCTTTCTTT
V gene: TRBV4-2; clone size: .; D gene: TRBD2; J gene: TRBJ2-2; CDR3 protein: CASSAPGLASGELFF; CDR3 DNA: TGTGCCAGCAGCGCACCGGGACTAGCATCCGGGGAGCTGTTTTTT
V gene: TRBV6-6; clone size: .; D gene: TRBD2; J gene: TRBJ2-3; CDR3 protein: CASSLTRLAGETDTQYF; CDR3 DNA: TGTGCCAGCAGTCTGACTCGGCTAGCGGGTGAGACAGATACGCAGTATTTT
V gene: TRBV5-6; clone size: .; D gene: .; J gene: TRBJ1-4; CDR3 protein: CASLTRGGGPTNEKLFF; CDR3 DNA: TGTGCCAGTTTGACTAGGGGTGGAGGACCTACTAATGAAAAACTGTTTTTT
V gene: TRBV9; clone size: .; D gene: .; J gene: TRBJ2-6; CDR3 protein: CASSVDWSGANVLAF; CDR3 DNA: TGTGCCAGCAGCGTAGACTGGTCTGGGGCCAACGTCCTGGCTTTC
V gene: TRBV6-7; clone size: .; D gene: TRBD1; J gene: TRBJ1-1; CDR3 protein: CASSTIRQGSMNTEAFF; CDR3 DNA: TGTGCCAGCAGTACAATTCGACAGGGATCCATGAACACTGAAGCTTTCTTT
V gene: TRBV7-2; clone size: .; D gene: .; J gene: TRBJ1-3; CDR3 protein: CASSLTTGSSGNTIYF; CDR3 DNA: TGTGCCAGCAGCCTGACCACAGGCAGCTCTGGAAACACCATATATTTT
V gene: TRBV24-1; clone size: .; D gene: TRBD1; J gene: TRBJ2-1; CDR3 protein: CATSELTGSHNEQFF; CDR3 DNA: TGTGCCACCAGTGAGCTGACAGGGTCACACAATGAGCAGTTCTTC
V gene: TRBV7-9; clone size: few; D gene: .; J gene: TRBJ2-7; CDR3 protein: CASSQSTLAYNYEQYF; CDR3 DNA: TGTGCCAGCAGCCAGAGCACACTAGCTTACAACTACGAGCAGTACTTC
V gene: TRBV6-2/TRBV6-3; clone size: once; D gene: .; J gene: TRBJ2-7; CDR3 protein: CASSYPGQIPGEQYF; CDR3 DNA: TGTGCCAGCAGTTACCCCGGACAGATCCCGGGAGAGCAGTACTTC
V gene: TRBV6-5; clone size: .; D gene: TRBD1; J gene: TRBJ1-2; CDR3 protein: CASSWTGGNYGYTF; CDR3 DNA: TGTGCCAGCAGTTGGACAGGGGGCAACTATGGCTACACCTTC
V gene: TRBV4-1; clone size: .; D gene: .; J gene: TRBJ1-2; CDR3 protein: CASSPWTDNYEGYTF; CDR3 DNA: TGCGCCAGCAGCCCATGGACTGATAACTATGAAGGCTACACCTTC
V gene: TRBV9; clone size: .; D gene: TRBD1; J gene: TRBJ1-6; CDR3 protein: CASSNLGTDYSPLHF; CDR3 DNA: TGTGCCAGCAGCAACCTCGGGACAGATTATTCACCCCTCCACTTT
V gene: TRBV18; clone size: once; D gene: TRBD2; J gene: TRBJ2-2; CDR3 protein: CASSPMASGSTGELFF; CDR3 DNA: TGTGCCAGCTCACCGATGGCTAGCGGGAGCACCGGGGAGCTGTTTTTT
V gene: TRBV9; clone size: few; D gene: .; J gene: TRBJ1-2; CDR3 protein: CASSVAGVGYTF; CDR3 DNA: TGTGCCAGCAGCGTAGCAGGGGTCGGCTACACCTTC
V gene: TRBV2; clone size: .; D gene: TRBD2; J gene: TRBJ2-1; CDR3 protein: CASTLGLADYNEQFF; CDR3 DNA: TGTGCCAGCACTCTCGGACTAGCGGACTACAATGAGCAGTTCTTC
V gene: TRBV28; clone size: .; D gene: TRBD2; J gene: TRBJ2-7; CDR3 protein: CASSSLTSGRTTYEQYF; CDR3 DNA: TGTGCCAGCAGTTCCCTGACTAGCGGGAGGACCACCTACGAGCAGTACTTC
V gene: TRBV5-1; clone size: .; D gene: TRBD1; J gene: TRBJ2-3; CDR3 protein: CASSPPRDRGTDTQYF; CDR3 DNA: TGCGCCAGCAGCCCCCCCCGGGACAGGGGAACAGATACGCAGTATTTT
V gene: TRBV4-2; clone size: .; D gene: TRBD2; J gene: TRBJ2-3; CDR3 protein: CAYFTSGGTSPDTQYF; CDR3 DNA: TGTGCCTATTTCACTAGCGGGGGGACCAGTCCAGATACGCAGTATTTT
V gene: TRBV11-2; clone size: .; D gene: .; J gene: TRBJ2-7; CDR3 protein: CASSFSPGISLGEQYF; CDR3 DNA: TGTGCCAGCAGCTTTAGTCCCGGGATCTCCCTGGGAGAGCAGTACTTC
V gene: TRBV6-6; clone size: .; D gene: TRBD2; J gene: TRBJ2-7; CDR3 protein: CASSYLLAADYEQYF; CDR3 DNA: TGTGCCAGCAGTTACCTCCTAGCGGCGGACTACGAGCAGTACTTC
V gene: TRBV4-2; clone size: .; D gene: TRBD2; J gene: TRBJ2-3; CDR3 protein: CASSQDGVAGDTQYF; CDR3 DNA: TGTGCCAGCAGCCAAGATGGGGTAGCGGGGGATACGCAGTATTTT
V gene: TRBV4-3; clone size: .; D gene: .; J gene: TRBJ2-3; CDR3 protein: CASSQETVPNSDTQYF; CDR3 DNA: TGCGCCAGCAGCCAAGAAACAGTCCCTAATTCAGATACGCAGTATTTT
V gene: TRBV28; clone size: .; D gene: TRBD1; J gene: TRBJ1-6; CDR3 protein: CASSTPRDRVSYNSPLHF; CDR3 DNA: TGTGCCAGCAGCACCCCTCGGGACAGGGTTTCCTATAATTCACCCCTCCACTTT
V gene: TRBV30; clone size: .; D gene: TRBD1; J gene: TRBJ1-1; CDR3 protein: CAWSPDRVVFF; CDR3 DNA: TGTGCCTGGAGTCCCGACAGGGTTGTTTTCTTT
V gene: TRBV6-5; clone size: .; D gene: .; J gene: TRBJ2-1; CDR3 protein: CASSRYNEQFF; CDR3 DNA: TGTGCCAGCAGCAGGTACAATGAGCAGTTCTTC
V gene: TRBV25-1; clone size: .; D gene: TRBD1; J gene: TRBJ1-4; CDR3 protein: CASSGQGDSEKLFF; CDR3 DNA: TGTGCCAGCAGTGGCCAAGGGGACAGTGAAAAACTGTTTTTT
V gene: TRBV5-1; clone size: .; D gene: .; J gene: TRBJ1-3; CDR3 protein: CASSSQGTGNTIYF; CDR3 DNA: TGCGCCAGCAGCTCACAGGGAACTGGAAACACCATATATTTT
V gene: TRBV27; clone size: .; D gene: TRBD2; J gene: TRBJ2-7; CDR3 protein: CASSLWTSGTIPYEQYF; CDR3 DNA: TGTGCCAGCAGTTTATGGACTAGCGGGACTATTCCCTACGAGCAGTACTTC
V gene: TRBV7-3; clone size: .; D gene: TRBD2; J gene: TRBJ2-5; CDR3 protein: CASSSRPGGAQYF; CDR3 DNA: TGTGCCAGCAGCTCCCGTCCTGGGGGGGCCCAGTACTTC
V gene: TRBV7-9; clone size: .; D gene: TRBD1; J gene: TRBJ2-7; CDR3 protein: CASSPWGQGGEQYF; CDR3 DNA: TGTGCCAGCAGCCCATGGGGACAGGGCGGGGAGCAGTACTTC
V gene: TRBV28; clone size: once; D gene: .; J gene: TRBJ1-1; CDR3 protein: CASRDYSNTEAFF; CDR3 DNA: TGTGCCAGCCGGGACTATTCGAACACTGAAGCTTTCTTT
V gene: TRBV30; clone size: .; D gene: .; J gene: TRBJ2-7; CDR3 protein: CASLADRHPYEQYF; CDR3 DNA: TGTGCCTCTCTGGCTGACAGGCACCCCTACGAGCAGTACTTC
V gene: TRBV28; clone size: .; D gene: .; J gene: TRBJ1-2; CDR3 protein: CASSHAGGYTF; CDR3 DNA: TGTGCCAGCAGCCATGCGGGTGGCTACACCTTC
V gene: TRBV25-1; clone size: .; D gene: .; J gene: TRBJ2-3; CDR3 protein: CASRGGAGPPTQYF; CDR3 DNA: TGTGCCAGCAGGGGAGGTGCGGGGCCCCCCACGCAGTATTTT
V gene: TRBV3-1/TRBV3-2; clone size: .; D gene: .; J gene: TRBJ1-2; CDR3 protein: CASSQDRQGFRGYTF; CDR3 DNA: TGTGCCAGCAGCCAAGATCGTCAGGGTTTTCGGGGCTACACCTTC
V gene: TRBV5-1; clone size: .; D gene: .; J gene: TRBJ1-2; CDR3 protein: CASSMPGVNRLGTYGYTF; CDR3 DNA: TGCGCCAGCAGCATGCCTGGCGTAAACAGGTTGGGAACCTATGGCTACACCTTC
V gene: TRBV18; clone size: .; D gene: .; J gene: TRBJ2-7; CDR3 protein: CASSPVKESEQYF; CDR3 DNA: TGTGCCAGCTCACCAGTGAAGGAGTCCGAGCAGTACTTC
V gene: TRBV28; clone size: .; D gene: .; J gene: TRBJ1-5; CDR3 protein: CASSPGGTLNLYSNQPQHF; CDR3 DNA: TGTGCCAGCAGCCCCGGGGGGACACTTAATCTTTATAGCAATCAGCCCCAGCATTTT